These T cell receptor beta chains were read from a single sample in a study of early T cells in non-severe SARS-CoV-2 infection. TCRdb analysed the 5' RACE reads with MiXCR anew, one entry per CDR3 protein. The sample includes around 60,000 distinct CDR3 sequences, around 14% of them seen just once. The material sequenced was whole blood. These receptors all stem from an adult who was a healthcare worker with PCR-confirmed SARS-CoV-2 infection or an uninfected control (not recorded which). CDR3s include the opening cysteine and the closing phenylalanine or tryptophan. A D gene is named only where the DNA matches it firmly. Rows may omit the clone size; those that give it use once, few, many or a size class.

V gene	clone size	J gene	D gene	CDR3 DNA	CDR3 protein
TRBV13	medium-sized	TRBJ2-5	-	TGTGCCAGCACTAACGGGGACTACCAAGAGACCCAGTACTTC	CASTNGDYQETQYF
TRBV29-1	-	TRBJ2-3	-	TGCAGCGTTCCTACGGAGTCAGATACGCAGTATTTT	CSVPTESDTQYF
TRBV6-5	-	TRBJ2-7	TRBD2	TGTGCCAGCAGTTACTCACGGGGGGACCACGAGCAGTACTTC	CASSYSRGDHEQYF
TRBV24-1	few	TRBJ1-5	-	TGTGCCACCAGTGATTTGCGACGGTTGCAGATTAGCAATCAGCCCCAGCATTTT	CATSDLRRLQISNQPQHF
TRBV5-5	few	TRBJ2-4	-	TGTGCCAGCACCACTATCTCCGGGTTCAAAAACATTCAGTACTTC	CASTTISGFKNIQYF
TRBV11-2	-	TRBJ2-5	-	TGTGCCAGCAGCTTAAGGCCGCAGGATGGGACCCAGTACTTC	CASSLRPQDGTQYF
TRBV2	-	TRBJ1-5	TRBD1	TGTGCCAGCAGAAGACAGGGGAATCAGCCCCAGCATTTT	CASRRQGNQPQHF
TRBV18	once	TRBJ1-2	TRBD1	TGTGCCAACTCACCAGGACAGGGGAACTATGGCTACACCTTC	CANSPGQGNYGYTF
TRBV2	few	TRBJ1-3	-	TGTGCCAGCAAGGCTCTGGACACTACCTCTGGAAACACCATATATTTT	CASKALDTTSGNTIYF
TRBV3-1	-	TRBJ2-7	TRBD2	TGTGCCAGCAGCCAACCAGTGGGGACTAGCATCGAGCAGTACTTC	CASSQPVGTSIEQYF
TRBV4-1	many	TRBJ2-7	TRBD1	TGCGCCAGCAGCCAAGACCCCGGGACAGGGCACTACGAGCAGTACTTC	CASSQDPGTGHYEQYF
TRBV5-1	-	TRBJ2-1	-	TGCGCCAGCAGCTTGGACGGGGGCTCCTACAATGAGCAGTTCTTC	CASSLDGGSYNEQFF
TRBV20-1	many	TRBJ2-7	-	TGCAGTGCTAGAGATTCCCAGGGCCTGGGTGAGCAGTACTTC	CSARDSQGLGEQYF
TRBV20-1	many	TRBJ1-1	-	TGCAGTGTACAGGCCGCGGAAACTGAAGCTTTCTTT	CSVQAAETEAFF
TRBV6-6	many	TRBJ1-2	TRBD1	TGTGCCAGCAGTGAAGACAGGGGGCTTGGCTATGGCTACACCTTC	CASSEDRGLGYGYTF
TRBV7-9	few	TRBJ2-7	TRBD1	TGTGCCAGCAGCACCTCGGGCTGGGGGACAGCCATAACCCCCTACGAGCAGTACTTC	CASSTSGWGTAITPYEQYF
TRBV29-1	few	TRBJ1-2	-	TGCAGCGTTGAAGATCGGGACTTGCGAGGCTACACCTTC	CSVEDRDLRGYTF
TRBV6-6	few	TRBJ1-4	TRBD1	TGTGCCAGCAGCCGATCGACAGGGGGCTACGAAAAACTGTTTTTT	CASSRSTGGYEKLFF
TRBV6-5	once	TRBJ2-3	TRBD2	TGTGCCAGCAGTCCTGAAGGACTAGCTATCACAGATACGCAGTATTTT	CASSPEGLAITDTQYF
TRBV11-3	-	TRBJ2-7	-	TGTGCCAGCAGCTTAGGACGGCTGGCCGAGCAGTACTTC	CASSLGRLAEQYF
TRBV7-2	few	TRBJ1-3	-	TGTGCCAGCAGCTTAGGGGGTGCTGGAAACACCATATATTTT	CASSLGGAGNTIYF
TRBV3-1	-	TRBJ2-1	TRBD2	TGTGCCAGCAGCCAACATAGCGGGGGGGCAGTTATCAATGAGCAGTTCTTC	CASSQHSGGAVINEQFF
TRBV7-2	many	TRBJ2-2	-	TGTGCCAGCAGTTCAGGGGTGCCCGGGGAGCTGTTTTTT	CASSSGVPGELFF
TRBV7-9	-	TRBJ1-1	-	TGTGCCAGCAGCTTAGGAGAAACTGAAGCTTTCTTT	CASSLGETEAFF
TRBV11-2	-	TRBJ2-5	TRBD2	TGTGCCAGCAGCTTACTAGCGGGGGTCCAAGAGACCCAGTACTTC	CASSLLAGVQETQYF
TRBV18	many	TRBJ1-4	-	TGTGCCAGCTCACCCGGGACTGGGCATGAAAAACTGTTTTTT	CASSPGTGHEKLFF
TRBV7-8	few	TRBJ1-5	-	TGTGCCAGCAGCTTCAGCATGACCGCGGGTCAGCCCCAGCATTTT	CASSFSMTAGQPQHF
TRBV5-1	-	TRBJ2-7	TRBD1	TGCGCCAGCAGCTTGGCGCAGGGGGCTCAGTACGAGCAGTACTTC	CASSLAQGAQYEQYF
TRBV6-2/TRBV6-3	-	TRBJ2-7	TRBD1	TGTGCCAGCAGAACAGACAGGGGGCGAAAATACGAGCAGTACTTC	CASRTDRGRKYEQYF
TRBV20-1	few	TRBJ1-2	TRBD1	TGCGGTGCTTCACCGGGGACAGGGTATGGCTACACCTTC	CGASPGTGYGYTF
TRBV4-1	-	TRBJ2-7	-	TGCGCCAGCAGCCAAGAGCTCAGGAAAAGCTACGAGCAGTACTTC	CASSQELRKSYEQYF
TRBV9	-	TRBJ2-3	-	TGTGCCAGCAGCGCGGACTTCTTCGCCACAGATACGCAGTATTTT	CASSADFFATDTQYF
TRBV20-1	few	TRBJ1-5	TRBD1	TGCAGTGCTAGAGCCGACAGGGGCTTACAGCCCCAGCATTTT	CSARADRGLQPQHF
TRBV12-3/TRBV12-4	many	TRBJ1-3	-	TGTGCCAGCAGCCAAACAGGAACTGGAAACACCATATATTTT	CASSQTGTGNTIYF
TRBV5-1	-	TRBJ1-1	-	TGCGCCAGCAGATTCACAGAAATGAACACTGAAGCTTTCTTT	CASRFTEMNTEAFF
TRBV12-3/TRBV12-4	-	TRBJ1-3	-	TGTGCCAGCAGTTTAAATGGAGGGAGCTCTGGAAACACCATATATTTT	CASSLNGGSSGNTIYF
TRBV29-1	few	TRBJ2-3	TRBD1	TGCAGCGTTCGACAGGGTGTCGGCGCAGATACGCAGTATTTT	CSVRQGVGADTQYF
TRBV29-1	-	TRBJ1-2	-	TGCAGCGTTGATTATCGCGGGGGGAACTATGGCTACACCTTC	CSVDYRGGNYGYTF
TRBV11-2	-	TRBJ1-4	-	TGTGCCAGCAGCTTACGCGGGGGGCTGATTCATCTGTCTGAAAAACTGTTTTTT	CASSLRGGLIHLSEKLFF
TRBV20-1	many	TRBJ1-5	TRBD1	TGCAGTGCTAAACAGGGGGCACCGTCCCCCCAGCATTTT	CSAKQGAPSPQHF
TRBV3-1	-	TRBJ2-3	-	TGTGCCAGCAGTGGCGGGGGCGCGGTCACAGATACGCAGTATTTT	CASSGGGAVTDTQYF
TRBV20-1	many	TRBJ2-4	TRBD2	TGCAGTGCTCGCCATGCCCTAGCGGGGGATCTAGCCAAAAACATTCAGTACTTC	CSARHALAGDLAKNIQYF
TRBV4-2	-	TRBJ2-7	TRBD1	TGTGCCAGCAGCCAAGACCAACCGGGACAGGGGGCGAACGAGCAGTACTTC	CASSQDQPGQGANEQYF
TRBV25-1	many	TRBJ1-6	-	TGTGCCAGCAGTGGGGGGGCTTATAATTCACCCCTCCACTTT	CASSGGAYNSPLHF
TRBV7-9	-	TRBJ1-6	TRBD1	TGTGCCAGCAGCACCGACAGGGGTTGGTCACCCCTCCACTTT	CASSTDRGWSPLHF